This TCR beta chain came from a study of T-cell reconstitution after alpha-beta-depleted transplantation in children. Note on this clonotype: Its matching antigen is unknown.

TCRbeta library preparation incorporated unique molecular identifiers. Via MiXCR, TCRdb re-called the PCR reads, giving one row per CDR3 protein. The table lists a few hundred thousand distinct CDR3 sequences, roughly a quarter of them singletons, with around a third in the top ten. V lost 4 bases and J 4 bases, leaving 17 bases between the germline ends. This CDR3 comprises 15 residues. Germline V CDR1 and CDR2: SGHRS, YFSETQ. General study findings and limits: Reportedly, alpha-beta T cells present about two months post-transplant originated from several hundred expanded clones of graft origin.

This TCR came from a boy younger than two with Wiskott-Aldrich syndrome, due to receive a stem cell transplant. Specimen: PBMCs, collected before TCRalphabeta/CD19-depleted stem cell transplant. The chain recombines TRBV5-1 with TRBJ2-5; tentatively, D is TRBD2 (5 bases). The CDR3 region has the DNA TGCGCCAGCAGCAGTACTAGTAAGAGAGGAGAGACCCAGTACTTC. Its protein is CASSSTSKRGETQYF.